This T cell receptor (beta chain) originates from a study of blood T cell repertoires in COVID-19. This CDR3 region has 14 residues. The germline V gene encodes CDR1 LNHDA and CDR2 SQIVND (reference sequence). With V trimmed by 7 bases and J by 5 bases, 8 bases remained unmatched. Sequenced by immunoSEQ multiplex PCR; TCRdb stores in-frame clones only, minus some. The sample gives around 130,000 clones, 70% to 90% of which show up once; less than 3% is in the top ten. The sequencing input was peripheral blood. The clonotype was recovered from a man aged 45 to 65 with acute or convalescent COVID-19. V gene TRBV19 combines with J gene TRBJ2-1; 7 bases match TRBD1. Here the CDR3 reads CASNRRGQNNEQFF. CDR3 bases: TGTGCCAGTAATCGACGGGGACAGAACAATGAGCAGTTCTTC.